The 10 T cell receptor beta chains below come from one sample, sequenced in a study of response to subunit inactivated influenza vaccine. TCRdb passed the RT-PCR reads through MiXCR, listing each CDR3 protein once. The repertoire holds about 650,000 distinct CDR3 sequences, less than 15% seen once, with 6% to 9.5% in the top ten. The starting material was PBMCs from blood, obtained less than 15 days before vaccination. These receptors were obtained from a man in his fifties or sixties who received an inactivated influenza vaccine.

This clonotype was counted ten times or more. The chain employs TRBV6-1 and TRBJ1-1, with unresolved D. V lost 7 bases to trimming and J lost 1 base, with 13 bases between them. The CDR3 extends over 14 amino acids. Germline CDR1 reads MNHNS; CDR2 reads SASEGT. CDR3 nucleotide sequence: TGTGCCAGCAAGGAGGACCTGGGGAACACTGAAGCTTTCTTT. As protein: CASKEDLGNTEAFF.

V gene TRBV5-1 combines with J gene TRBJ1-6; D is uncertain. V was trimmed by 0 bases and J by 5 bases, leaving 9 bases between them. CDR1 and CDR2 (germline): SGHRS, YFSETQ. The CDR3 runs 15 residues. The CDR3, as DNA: TGCGCCAGCAGCTTGGGTCACGGAGATAATTCACCCCTCCACTTT. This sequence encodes CASSLGHGDNSPLHF.

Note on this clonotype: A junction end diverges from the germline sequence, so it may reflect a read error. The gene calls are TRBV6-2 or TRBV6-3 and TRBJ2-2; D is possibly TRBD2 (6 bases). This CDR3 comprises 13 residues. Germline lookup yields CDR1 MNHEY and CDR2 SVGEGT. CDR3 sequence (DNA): TGCACCTCGGTTAGCGGGAACACCGGGGAGCTGTTTTTT. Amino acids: CTSVSGNTGELFF.

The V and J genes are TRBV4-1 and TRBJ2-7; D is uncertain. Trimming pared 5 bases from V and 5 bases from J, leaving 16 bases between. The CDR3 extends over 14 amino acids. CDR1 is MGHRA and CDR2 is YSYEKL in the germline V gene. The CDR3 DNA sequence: TGCGCCAGCAGCAGCTTTCCCTCTCTACACGAGCAGTACTTC. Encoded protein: CASSSFPSLHEQYF.

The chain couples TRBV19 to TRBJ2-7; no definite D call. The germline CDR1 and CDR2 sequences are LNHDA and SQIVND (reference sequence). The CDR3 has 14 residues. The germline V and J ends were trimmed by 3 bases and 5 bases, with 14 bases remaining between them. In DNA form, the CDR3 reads TGTGCCAGTAGTATCGCAGGATTTCGCCACGAGCAGTACTTC. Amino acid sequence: CASSIAGFRHEQYF.

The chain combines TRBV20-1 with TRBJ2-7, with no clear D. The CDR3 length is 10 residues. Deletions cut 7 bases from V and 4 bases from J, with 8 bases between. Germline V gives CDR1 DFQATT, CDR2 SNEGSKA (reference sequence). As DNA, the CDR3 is TGCAGTGGGGGAAAGTACGAGCAGTACTTC. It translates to CSGGKYEQYF.

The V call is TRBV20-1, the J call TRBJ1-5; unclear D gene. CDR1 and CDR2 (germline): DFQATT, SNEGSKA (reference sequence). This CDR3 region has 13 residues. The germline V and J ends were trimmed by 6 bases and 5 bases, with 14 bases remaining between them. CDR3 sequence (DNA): TGCAGTGCCCAGTCGCATCAAGATCAGCCCCAGCATTTT. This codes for CSAQSHQDQPQHF.

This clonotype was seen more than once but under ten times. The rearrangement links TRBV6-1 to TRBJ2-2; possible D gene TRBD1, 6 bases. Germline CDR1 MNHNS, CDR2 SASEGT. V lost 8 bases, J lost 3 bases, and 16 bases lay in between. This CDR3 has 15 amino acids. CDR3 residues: CASSKWGPDTGELFF. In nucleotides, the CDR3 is TGTGCCAGCTCCAAGTGGGGGCCTGACACCGGGGAGCTGTTTTTT.

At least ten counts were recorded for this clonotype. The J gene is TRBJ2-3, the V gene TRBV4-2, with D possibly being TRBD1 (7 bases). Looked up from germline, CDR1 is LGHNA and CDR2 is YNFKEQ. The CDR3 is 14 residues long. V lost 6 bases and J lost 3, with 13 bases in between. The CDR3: CASSQQGRTDTQYF. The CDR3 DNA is TGTGCCAGCAGTCAACAGGGGAGGACAGATACGCAGTATTTT.

CDR3 in DNA: TGTGCCATCAGGGGACCGTTCAACACCGGGGAGCTGTTTTTT. It codes for CAIRGPFNTGELFF. This chain uses TRBV10-3 with TRBJ2-2; D is tentatively TRBD1 or TRBD2 (5 bases each). The CDR3 length is 14 residues. Germline assignment: CDR1 ENHRY and CDR2 SYGVKD. Trimming removed 6 bases from V and 2 bases from J, with 10 bases in between.